This is a list of T cell receptor beta chains from one sample in a study of blood T cell repertoires in COVID-19. Some clones are missing from TCRdb's copy, which holds only in-frame ones; the method was immunoSEQ multiplex PCR. The data hold 100,000 to 150,000 clones, with 70% to 90% observed a single time. Sequencing was performed on peripheral blood. All receptors derive from a man aged 35-49 years with acute or convalescent COVID-19. Both conserved end residues are part of each CDR3. D genes are given only for firm matches. Clone size is shown for a subset of rows, as once, few, many or a class of expanded clone.

V: TRBV4-1; J: TRBJ1-2; size: -; D: -; DNA: TGCGCCAGCAGCCCGGACAGCTATGGCTACACCTTC; CDR3: CASSPDSYGYTF
V: TRBV2; J: TRBJ1-3; size: -; D: TRBD1; DNA: TGTGCCAGCAGTAAGACAGGGCCCGGAAACACCATATATTTT; CDR3: CASSKTGPGNTIYF
V: TRBV7-9; J: TRBJ1-1; size: -; D: TRBD1; DNA: TGTGCCAGCAGCACCACCACGACAGGGTCGTCGGGAGCTTTCTTT; CDR3: CASSTTTTGSSGAFF
V: TRBV12-5; J: TRBJ1-4; size: -; D: -; DNA: TGTGCTAGTGGTTTGGTACTTCCGGACAGATCGAATGAAAAACTGTTTTTT; CDR3: CASGLVLPDRSNEKLFF
V: TRBV30; J: TRBJ1-2; size: -; D: -; DNA: TGTGCCTGGAGTCCGGGAAATGGCTACACCTTC; CDR3: CAWSPGNGYTF
V: TRBV10-2; J: TRBJ1-5; size: once; D: TRBD1; DNA: TGCGCCAGCAGTTCCACAGGGGTCCAGCCCCAGCATTTT; CDR3: CASSSTGVQPQHF
V: TRBV7-9; J: TRBJ2-5; size: -; D: TRBD1; DNA: TGTGCCAGCAGCAGACAGGGAGAGACCCAGTACTTC; CDR3: CASSRQGETQYF
V: TRBV5-1; J: TRBJ2-1; size: -; D: TRBD2; DNA: TGCGCCAGCAGCTCACTACTAGCGGGGGGGCTTTACAATGAGCAGTTCTTC; CDR3: CASSSLLAGGLYNEQFF
V: TRBV15; J: TRBJ1-2; size: -; D: -; DNA: TGTGCCACCAGCAGAGAGCAGATCTATGGCTACACCTTC; CDR3: CATSREQIYGYTF
V: TRBV29-1; J: TRBJ2-7; size: -; D: TRBD2; DNA: TGCAGCGTTGAAGGGGGGGGAGCCTACGAGCAGTACTTC; CDR3: CSVEGGGAYEQYF
V: TRBV12-5; J: TRBJ2-2; size: -; D: TRBD1; DNA: TGTGCTAGTGGTTTGCGGACAGGGGGCACCGGGGAGCTGTTTTTT; CDR3: CASGLRTGGTGELFF
V: TRBV7-9; J: TRBJ1-1; size: -; D: -; DNA: TGTGCCAGCAGCCCACGCTCGGGTATGAACACTGAAGCTTTCTTT; CDR3: CASSPRSGMNTEAFF
V: TRBV4-2; J: TRBJ1-2; size: -; D: -; DNA: TGTGCCAGCAGCCAATGGGAACGGGGTCCTGGAGGCTACACCTTC; CDR3: CASSQWERGPGGYTF
V: TRBV5-1; J: TRBJ1-1; size: -; D: TRBD1; DNA: TGCGCCAGCAGCGCCGGACAGGGGGTTGGGACTGAAGCTTTCTTT; CDR3: CASSAGQGVGTEAFF
V: TRBV24-1; J: TRBJ1-2; size: once; D: -; DNA: TGTGCCACCAGTGATTTTGAGGTTGGCTACACCTTC; CDR3: CATSDFEVGYTF
V: TRBV7-2; J: TRBJ1-4; size: -; D: -; DNA: TGTGCCAGCAGCTTAGACAGGGAGAGGGCTAATGAAAAACTGTTTTTT; CDR3: CASSLDRERANEKLFF
V: TRBV12-5; J: TRBJ1-1; size: -; D: -; DNA: TGTGCTAGTGGTTTTGTATCCGGGAAGAACACTGAAGCTTTCTTT; CDR3: CASGFVSGKNTEAFF
V: TRBV19; J: TRBJ2-1; size: -; D: TRBD1; DNA: TGTGCCAGTAGTGGAAGGGACAGGGGCTACAATGAGCAGTTCTTC; CDR3: CASSGRDRGYNEQFF
V: TRBV4-1; J: TRBJ1-4; size: -; D: TRBD1; DNA: TGCGCCAGCAGCCATTACCGCTCCGGGACAGGGTATTATGAAAAACTGTTTTTT; CDR3: CASSHYRSGTGYYEKLFF
V: TRBV12-3/TRBV12-4; J: TRBJ1-2; size: -; D: -; DNA: TGTGCCAGCAGTTTGATTTTACGGGGGGGCTACACCTTC; CDR3: CASSLILRGGYTF
V: TRBV25-1; J: TRBJ1-5; size: -; D: -; DNA: TGTGCCAGCAGTCCGGGGGGTTGGGGCAATCAGCCCCAGCATTTT; CDR3: CASSPGGWGNQPQHF
V: TRBV9; J: TRBJ2-1; size: once; D: TRBD2; DNA: TGTGCCAGCAGCGCGCGCGGGGTAGCGGGAGGGCCCAATGAGCAGTTCTTC; CDR3: CASSARGVAGGPNEQFF
V: TRBV3-1/TRBV3-2; J: TRBJ1-1; size: -; D: -; DNA: TGTGCCAGCAGTCCCAGTGACAGTGAAGCTTTCTTT; CDR3: CASSPSDSEAFF
V: TRBV9; J: TRBJ1-6; size: few; D: -; DNA: TGTGCCAGCAGCGTAGGCCCTCGAGGTCAGGGTTCACCCCTCCACTTT; CDR3: CASSVGPRGQGSPLHF
V: TRBV5-5; J: TRBJ1-5; size: -; D: -; DNA: TGTGCCAGCAGCTTAGAGGGGGTGCAGCCCCAGCATTTT; CDR3: CASSLEGVQPQHF
V: TRBV19; J: TRBJ1-2; size: -; D: TRBD1; DNA: TGTGCCAGTAGTATCCCCGGGACAGGGTCCCATGGCTACACCTTC; CDR3: CASSIPGTGSHGYTF
V: TRBV10-3; J: TRBJ2-3; size: -; D: TRBD2; DNA: TGTGCCATCAGTGAGTCGACTAGCCGAGATACGCAGTATTTT; CDR3: CAISESTSRDTQYF
V: TRBV4-1; J: TRBJ2-2; size: -; D: -; DNA: TGCGCCAGCAGCCAAGCAGCCAGGCTGACGAACACCGGGGAGCTGTTTTTT; CDR3: CASSQAARLTNTGELFF
V: TRBV14; J: TRBJ1-5; size: -; D: TRBD1; DNA: TGTGCCAGCAGCCGTTACCGGGACAGGGGGCTCTATAGCAATCAGCCCCAGCATTTT; CDR3: CASSRYRDRGLYSNQPQHF
V: TRBV2; J: TRBJ1-3; size: -; D: -; DNA: TGTGCCAGCAGACCCCGGCCAACCGGGGGAAACACCATATATTTT; CDR3: CASRPRPTGGNTIYF
V: TRBV7-9; J: TRBJ1-4; size: -; D: -; DNA: TGTGCCAGCAGGCGGGTGATAGGGGAAAAACTGTTTTTT; CDR3: CASRRVIGEKLFF
V: TRBV4-3; J: TRBJ2-2; size: -; D: -; DNA: TGCGCCAGCAGCCAAGAGGCCCCCGCGAACACCGGGGAGCTGTTTTTT; CDR3: CASSQEAPANTGELFF
V: TRBV11-2; J: TRBJ1-2; size: -; D: -; DNA: TGTGCCAGCAGCTTAAGGGGTTCTAACTATGGCTACACCTTC; CDR3: CASSLRGSNYGYTF
V: TRBV6-6; J: TRBJ1-4; size: -; D: -; DNA: TGTGCCAGCAGTTACCCCGACAGGCTGAATGAAAAACTGTTTTTT; CDR3: CASSYPDRLNEKLFF
V: TRBV4-1; J: TRBJ2-5; size: -; D: TRBD2; DNA: TGCGCCAGCAGCCAGGGGACTAGCGGGGTTGAGACCCAGTACTTC; CDR3: CASSQGTSGVETQYF
V: TRBV29-1; J: TRBJ2-7; size: -; D: -; DNA: TGCAGCGTTGGGGTCGTAGCCGAGCAGTACTTC; CDR3: CSVGVVAEQYF
V: TRBV7-8; J: TRBJ1-3; size: -; D: TRBD1; DNA: TGTGCCAGCAGCTTAGTTCCGGGACAGGGGGCCATACTGGGAAACACCATATATTTT; CDR3: CASSLVPGQGAILGNTIYF
V: TRBV19; J: TRBJ1-3; size: -; D: -; DNA: TGTGCCAGCCTAGATGGAAACACCATATATTTT; CDR3: CASLDGNTIYF
V: TRBV14; J: TRBJ2-3; size: few; D: TRBD1; DNA: TGTGCCAGCAGCCAAGTCACAGGGGGCATTGGAACAGATACGCAGTATTTT; CDR3: CASSQVTGGIGTDTQYF
V: TRBV9; J: TRBJ1-1; size: -; D: -; DNA: TGTGCCAGCAGCGTAGAACCCAGGGTAGGGAACACTGAAGCTTTCTTT; CDR3: CASSVEPRVGNTEAFF
V: TRBV6-1; J: TRBJ2-2; size: -; D: TRBD1; DNA: TGTGCCAGCAGTGAGGTGACAGGGCGCACCGGGGAGCTGTTTTTT; CDR3: CASSEVTGRTGELFF
V: TRBV5-6; J: TRBJ1-2; size: -; D: -; DNA: TGTGCCAGCAGCTTGGCCGTATTGGGGAGACATGGCTACACCTTC; CDR3: CASSLAVLGRHGYTF